This T cell receptor (beta chain) was recorded in a study of blood T cell repertoires in COVID-19 (dated by TCRdb to between 2020 and 2021). Background for the entire study: Collaborator samples came from the United States, Italy and Spain and covered acute and convalescent phases of COVID-19. The prospective study material was composed of cDNA or gDNA derived from T cells, B-cell-depleted T cells, or PBMCs. The dataset comprised deeply sampled blood TCRbeta repertoires from subjects exposed to, actively infected with, or recovered from COVID-19. A freely available public database, intended as a resource for researchers studying the immune response to SARS-CoV-2, is where the repertoires were released. Samples came from the ongoing ImmuneRACE study (first 160 participants) plus 1,254 subjects from 6 global collaborators. Sample metadata almost always included a de-identified subject ID, COVID-19 status, age in years and sex. HLA class I and class II types, where available, came from metadata supplied by the sample provider rather than from assay-based typing. Overall study results and their limits: The amount of clinical and demographic metadata varied by source and participant and was provided uncurated.

Regarding this clone: Its antigen is currently not known. Base qualities are not recorded, but no much larger clone differs from it by a single base.

The immunoSEQ Assay, a bias-controlled multiplex PCR, was used to amplify TCRbeta CDR3 regions from genomic DNA. The study's own analysis went as follows. The number of nucleated cells in each sample was estimated from the amplification of reference gene primers within the assay. To quantify the absolute abundance of each unique TCRbeta CDR3 rearrangement, sequence reads were collapsed and filtered. For each sample, productive Simpson clonality was calculated as the square root of Simpson's diversity index over productive rearrangements. TCRdb obtained this table from immuneACCESS and retained in-frame rearrangements with V and J assigned. These tables miss some clones; where compared with another copy, unresolved V genes account for less than half of the shortfall, and the remainder is unexplained. The V and J calls and clone size come from that table; D and trimming were worked out from the DNA. For this sample there are 130,000 to 150,000 clones; around 79% appear just once. The biggest ten clones account for 4.5% to 5% of the sample.

From the cysteine through the phenylalanine, the CDR3 covers 15 amino acids. Only CDR3 DNA is held: 45 bases, read in frame from base 1. For CDR1 and CDR2, the germline V gene lists KGHSH and LQKENI. The junction carries 7 bases between V and J, which are trimmed by 1 base and 0 bases respectively. In Seattle, one collaborating source enrolled patients while the infection was active and tracked those patients longitudinally over the course of disease. Collaborating institutions collected whole blood in K2EDTA tubes following their own protocols. Collaborator samples were shipped for TCRbeta analysis as frozen whole blood, isolated PBMCs, or DNA extracted from either sample type.

The chain links TRBV18 with TRBJ1-3; no D gene can be assigned with confidence. This TCR came from a woman in her seventies with COVID-19, enrolled during active disease. What was sequenced was peripheral blood. The DNA is as follows: TGTGCCAGCTCACCACTCCGGGACTCTGGAAACACCATATATTTT. This encodes CASSPLRDSGNTIYF.